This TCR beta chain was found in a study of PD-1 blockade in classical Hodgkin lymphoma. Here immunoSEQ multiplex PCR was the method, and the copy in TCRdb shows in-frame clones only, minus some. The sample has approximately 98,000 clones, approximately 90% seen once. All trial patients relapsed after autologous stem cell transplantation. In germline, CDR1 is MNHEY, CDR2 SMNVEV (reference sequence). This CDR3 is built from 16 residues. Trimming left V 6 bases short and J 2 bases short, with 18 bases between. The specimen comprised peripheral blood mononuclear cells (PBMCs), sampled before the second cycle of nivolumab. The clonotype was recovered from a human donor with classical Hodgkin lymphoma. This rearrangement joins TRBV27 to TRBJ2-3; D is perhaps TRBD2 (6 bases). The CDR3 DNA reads TGTGCCAGCAGGTCAATTAGCGGAGGGGACACAGATACGCAGTATTTT. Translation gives CASRSISGGDTDTQYF.